Listed below are T cell receptor beta chains from one sample, sequenced in a study of response to subunit inactivated influenza vaccine. TCRdb analysed the RT-PCR reads with MiXCR anew, one entry per CDR3 protein. The sample holds about 800,000 distinct CDR3 sequences, about 20% seen once. Source: PBMCs from blood, taken roughly 5 days after vaccination. Receptors originate from a man aged 50 or older who received an inactivated influenza vaccine. Both conserved end residues are part of each CDR3. D genes are given only for firm matches. Size is omitted from some rows. Given values are once, few, many or a class for expanded clones.

size	D	V	J	DNA	CDR3
few	NA	TRBV7-2	TRBJ2-7	TGTGCCAGCAGCCACAGCTCCTACGAGCAGTACTTC	CASSHSSYEQYF
NA	NA	TRBV12-3/TRBV12-4	TRBJ2-5	TGTGCCAGCAGTTTAGGCCGGGGCTCAGAGACCCAGTACTTC	CASSLGRGSETQYF
NA	TRBD1	TRBV7-2	TRBJ1-5	TGTGCCAGCAGCTTAGCGCATGGGACAGGGAATCAGCCCCAGCATTTT	CASSLAHGTGNQPQHF
few	TRBD2	TRBV6-5	TRBJ2-4	TGTGCCAGCAGTTACAGTCCCGGGGGGAACATTCAGTACTTC	CASSYSPGGNIQYF
many	NA	TRBV7-3	TRBJ2-3	TGTGCCAGCAGCCGGGGGAGCTCAGATACGCAGTATTTT	CASSRGSSDTQYF
many	TRBD2	TRBV29-1	TRBJ2-7	TGCAGCGCACTCAGCGGGAATAAAAACGAGCAGTACTTC	CSALSGNKNEQYF
NA	NA	TRBV4-2	TRBJ1-2	TGTGCCAGCAGCCAAATTGGGGTTGGCTACACCTTC	CASSQIGVGYTF
NA	TRBD2	TRBV13	TRBJ2-1	TGTGCCAGCAGGCACGAAGCGGGAGCCCCCCTGCGGCCCTACAATGAGCAGTTCTTC	CASRHEAGAPLRPYNEQFF
NA	NA	TRBV6-5	TRBJ2-7	TGTGCCAGCAGTTACTCAACAGGGCCTTCCTACGAGCAGTACTTC	CASSYSTGPSYEQYF
NA	NA	TRBV20-1	TRBJ2-1	TGCAGTGCTAGTCGTGGCAGGGCATGGGAGCAGTTCTTC	CSASRGRAWEQFF
few	NA	TRBV12-3/TRBV12-4	TRBJ1-1	TGTGCCAGCAGCCATCATTCCACTGAAGCTTTCTTT	CASSHHSTEAFF
few	NA	TRBV7-2	TRBJ2-2	TGTGCCAGCAGCGCGGGACTGACCGGGGAGCTGTTTTTT	CASSAGLTGELFF
NA	TRBD2	TRBV5-1	TRBJ2-1	TGCGCCAGCAGCTCGGGACTAGCGGATAGGGAGTTCTTC	CASSSGLADREFF
NA	NA	TRBV5-4	TRBJ2-2	TGTGCCAGCAGCCCTGGGGGCATTAACACCGGGGAGCTGTTTTTT	CASSPGGINTGELFF
few	NA	TRBV4-3	TRBJ2-1	TGCGCCAGCAGCCAAGTTCTTTCCGGGGGGCCGAATGAGCAGTTCTTC	CASSQVLSGGPNEQFF
NA	TRBD2	TRBV28	TRBJ2-7	TGTGCCAGCAGTTTCAGCGGGGGGGCCTCCTACGAGCAGTACTTC	CASSFSGGASYEQYF
NA	NA	TRBV7-9	TRBJ2-7	TGTGCCAGCACGATATGGACTGAACCCTACGAGCAGTACTTC	CASTIWTEPYEQYF
few	NA	TRBV5-1	TRBJ1-3	TGCGCCAGCAGCTTGAACGGAGATCTTGGAAACACCATATATTTT	CASSLNGDLGNTIYF
many	TRBD2	TRBV10-3	TRBJ2-3	TGTGCCATCAGTGACCCGTTACTAGCGGGGGCCCTCACAGATACGCAGTATTTT	CAISDPLLAGALTDTQYF
NA	NA	TRBV6-1	TRBJ2-7	TGTGCCAGCAGTAAAACAGGGGTAGCGGCTAGCGGGTACTACGAGCAGTACTTC	CASSKTGVAASGYYEQYF
NA	NA	TRBV12-3/TRBV12-4	TRBJ2-3	TGTGCCAGCAGTTTGGGGGGCACGGGGTATTCTGGCACAGATACGCAGTATTTT	CASSLGGTGYSGTDTQYF
once	NA	TRBV20-1	TRBJ2-7	TGCAGTGCTAGAGGGGAGGGGGCTGACGAGCAGTACTTC	CSARGEGADEQYF
NA	NA	TRBV30	TRBJ1-1	TGTGCCTGGTCTACGCTAGGGGGACGTGAAGCTTTCTTT	CAWSTLGGREAFF
NA	NA	TRBV20-1	TRBJ2-7	TGCAGTGCTAGTGCGGGTTCCGAGCAGTACTTC	CSASAGSEQYF
NA	NA	TRBV15	TRBJ1-1	TGTGCCACCAGCAGAGCTCGTTTCAGGACTGAAGCTTTCTTT	CATSRARFRTEAFF
NA	TRBD1	TRBV20-1	TRBJ1-2	TGCAGTGCTCAAGACAGGGGGCGTCCCTATGGCTACACCTTC	CSAQDRGRPYGYTF
many	NA	TRBV20-1	TRBJ2-1	TGCAGTGCTAGAGGGACAAAGAGAAGGAGTTTCAATGAGCAGTTCTTC	CSARGTKRRSFNEQFF
few	NA	TRBV4-2	TRBJ1-4	TGTGCCAGCAGCCAAGATGGGCAGGGGCTTGCAACTAATGAAAAACTGTTTTTT	CASSQDGQGLATNEKLFF
few	TRBD2	TRBV12-3/TRBV12-4	TRBJ2-1	TGTGCCAGCAGACCGACCCCGGGACTAGCGGGAATCAATGAGCAGTTCTTC	CASRPTPGLAGINEQFF
NA	TRBD1	TRBV6-5	TRBJ2-5	TGTGCCAGCAGTTACGTTGACCCCGGGACAGGCCCCCAAGAGACCCAGTACTTC	CASSYVDPGTGPQETQYF
few	NA	TRBV10-3	TRBJ2-1	TGTGCCATCACCAAGGATCCGTTTAATGAGCAGTTCTTC	CAITKDPFNEQFF
NA	NA	TRBV3-1	TRBJ2-3	TGTGCCAGCAGCCAAACAGGGGAGGGATTGGCAGATACGCAGTATTTT	CASSQTGEGLADTQYF
NA	TRBD2	TRBV20-1	TRBJ2-3	TGCAGTGCTCTAGCGGGGTTAACAGATACGCAGTATTTT	CSALAGLTDTQYF
few	TRBD1	TRBV14	TRBJ1-2	TGTGCCAGCAGCCAGACTACCGACAGGGGTGGCTACACCTTC	CASSQTTDRGGYTF
NA	NA	TRBV5-1	TRBJ1-5	TGCGCCAGCAGCCTATGGGGGGAGGATCAGCCCCAGCATTTT	CASSLWGEDQPQHF
many	NA	TRBV29-1	TRBJ2-1	TGCAGCGCCAACCGACAGGGAGGCAATGAGCAGTTCTTC	CSANRQGGNEQFF
NA	TRBD1	TRBV20-1	TRBJ1-4	TGCAGTGCTACACAGGGGGCCCGAACTAATGAAAAACTGTTTTTT	CSATQGARTNEKLFF
NA	TRBD2	TRBV6-1	TRBJ2-1	TGTGCCAGCCGTATCCAACTTACTAGCGTCTCCTACAATGAGCAGTTCTTC	CASRIQLTSVSYNEQFF
NA	NA	TRBV18	TRBJ2-2	TGTGCCAGCTCACCTAATACCAGGGGGGAGCTGTTTTTT	CASSPNTRGELFF
few	TRBD2	TRBV12-3/TRBV12-4	TRBJ2-1	TGTGCCAGCAGTGATTACACTAGCGGGGGGGCCGCTGAGCAGTTCTTC	CASSDYTSGGAAEQFF
NA	TRBD1	TRBV5-1	TRBJ2-7	TGCGCCAGCAGCTTCACCCGCTCCGGGACAGTACACGAGCAGTACTTC	CASSFTRSGTVHEQYF
few	NA	TRBV9	TRBJ2-3	TGTGCCAGCAGCGTCGAGGCAGGATACACAGATACGCAGTATTTT	CASSVEAGYTDTQYF
NA	TRBD1	TRBV4-3	TRBJ2-7	TGCGCCAGCAGCCGGGGACAGGGGGCGCGCAGTAACGAGCAGTACTTC	CASSRGQGARSNEQYF
few	NA	TRBV20-1	TRBJ2-5	TGCAGTGCTAGAGGCCGGGCAGGGCGGCAAGAGACCCAGTACTTC	CSARGRAGRQETQYF